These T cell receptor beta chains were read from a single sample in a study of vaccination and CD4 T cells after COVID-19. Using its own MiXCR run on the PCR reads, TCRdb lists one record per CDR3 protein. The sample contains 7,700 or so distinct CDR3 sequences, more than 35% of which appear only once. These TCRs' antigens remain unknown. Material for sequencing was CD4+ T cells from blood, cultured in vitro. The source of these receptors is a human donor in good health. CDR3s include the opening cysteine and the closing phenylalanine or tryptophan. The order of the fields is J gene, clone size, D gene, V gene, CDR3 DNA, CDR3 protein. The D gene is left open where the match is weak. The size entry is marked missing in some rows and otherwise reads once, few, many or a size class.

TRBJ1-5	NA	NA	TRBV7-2	TGTGCCAGCAGCTTATCCGGGATCTATAGCAATCAGCCCCAGCATTTT	CASSLSGIYSNQPQHF
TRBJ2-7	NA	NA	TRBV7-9	TGTGCCAGCAGCCCCGAGGGAATCTCCTACGAGCAGTACTTC	CASSPEGISYEQYF
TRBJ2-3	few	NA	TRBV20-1	TGCAGTGCTAGAGACGCGCGGGCTATGCACACAGATACGCAGTATTTT	CSARDARAMHTDTQYF
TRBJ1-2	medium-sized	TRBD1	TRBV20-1	TGCAGTGCTAGAGTAGGGACAGACCTTGGCTACACCTTC	CSARVGTDLGYTF
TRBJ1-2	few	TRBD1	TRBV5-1	TGCGCCAGCAGCGCCGGGACAGGGAACTATGGCTACACCTTC	CASSAGTGNYGYTF
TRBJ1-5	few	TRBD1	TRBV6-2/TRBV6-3	TGTGCCAGCAGTTCTGGGACAGGCCCGGGTCAGCCCCAGCATTTT	CASSSGTGPGQPQHF
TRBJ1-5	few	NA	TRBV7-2	TGTGCCAGCAGCGCAGGGGATGTCGGTCAGCCCCAGCATTTT	CASSAGDVGQPQHF
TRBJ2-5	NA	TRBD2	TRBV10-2	TGCGCCAGCAGAACCGGGACTAGCGGGAGAAGGGTAGGAGAGACCCAGTACTTC	CASRTGTSGRRVGETQYF
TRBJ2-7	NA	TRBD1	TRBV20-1	TGCAGTGCTAGGACCGGGACAGGGATTTACGAGCAGTACTTC	CSARTGTGIYEQYF
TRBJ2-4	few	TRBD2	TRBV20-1	TGCAGTGCTAGGGGTTCCGGGGGGGGAAACATTCAGTACTTC	CSARGSGGGNIQYF
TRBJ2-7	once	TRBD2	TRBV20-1	TGCAGTGCAGTAGCGGGAGTCCACGAGCAGTACTTC	CSAVAGVHEQYF
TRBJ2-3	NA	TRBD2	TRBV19	TGTGACAGTAGTATCGTCCCTCCCCGGACTAGCGGGGGGTCGGCGCAGTATTTT	CDSSIVPPRTSGGSAQYF
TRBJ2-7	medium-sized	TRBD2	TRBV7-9	TGTGCCAGCAGCTCCAGGACTAGCGTATCCTACGAGCAGTACTTC	CASSSRTSVSYEQYF
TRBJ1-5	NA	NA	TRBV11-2	TGTGCCAGCAGCCCTCGGGCGGGGGGCAATCAGCCCCAGCATTTT	CASSPRAGGNQPQHF
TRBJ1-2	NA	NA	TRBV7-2	TGTGCCAGCAGCTTAAACTCCGTCGGACAGAACTATGGCTACACCTTC	CASSLNSVGQNYGYTF
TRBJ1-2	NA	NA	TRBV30	TGTGCCTCCGATGGGAGATATGGCTACACCTTC	CASDGRYGYTF
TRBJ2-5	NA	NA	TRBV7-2	TGTGCCAGCAGCTTTCTAAGGGTTTCTGAGACCCAGTACTTC	CASSFLRVSETQYF
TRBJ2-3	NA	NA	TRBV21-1	TGTGCCAGCCCTTACGGGGGAGGGAACCCCACAGATACGCAGTATTTT	CASPYGGGNPTDTQYF
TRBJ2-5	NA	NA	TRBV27	TGTGCCAGCAGTGACCTAGGAGAGACCCAGTACTTC	CASSDLGETQYF
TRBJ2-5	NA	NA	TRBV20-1	TGCAGTGCTAGAGAGCCCATTTTTCGGGGTCCCCAAGAGACCCAGTACTTC	CSAREPIFRGPQETQYF
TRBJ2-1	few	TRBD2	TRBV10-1	TGCGCCAGCAGTGAGTTCGGACTAGCGGGTAAGGATGAGCAGTTCTTC	CASSEFGLAGKDEQFF
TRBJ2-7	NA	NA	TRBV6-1	TGTGCCACCCTCTATGACGGGACTCCCCGCGGCGAGCAGTACTTC	CATLYDGTPRGEQYF
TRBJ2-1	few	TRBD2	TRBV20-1	TGCAGTGCTTCGCTTACGGGACTAGCATTAGTTGAGCAGTTCTTC	CSASLTGLALVEQFF
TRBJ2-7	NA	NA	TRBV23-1	TGCGCCAGCAGTCAATACCAGTCAGGCGAAGGGCTCGAGCAGTACTTC	CASSQYQSGEGLEQYF
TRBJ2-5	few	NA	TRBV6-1	TGTGCCAGCAGCCCAAATAATGGATACCGAGAGACCCAGTACTTC	CASSPNNGYRETQYF
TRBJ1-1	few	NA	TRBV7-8	TGTGCCAGCAGCTTATTCGCTGCAGAAGCTTTCTTT	CASSLFAAEAFF
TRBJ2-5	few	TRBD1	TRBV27	TGTGCCAGCAGTCCTGGACAGGGGGCGGGAGAGACCCAGTACTTC	CASSPGQGAGETQYF
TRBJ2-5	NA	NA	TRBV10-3	TGTGCCATCGGCGTGGACCTGATCCAAGAGACCCAGTACTTC	CAIGVDLIQETQYF
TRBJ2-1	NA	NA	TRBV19	TGTGCCAGTAGCCCCGCCAGGGGCAATGAGCAGTTCTTC	CASSPARGNEQFF
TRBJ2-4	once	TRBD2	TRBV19	TGTGCCAGTAGAGCGGGACCCAGTTCTTGGGGCGATACGGCCAAAAACATTCAGTACTTC	CASRAGPSSWGDTAKNIQYF
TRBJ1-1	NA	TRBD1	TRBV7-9	TGTGCCAGCAGCTTAAGGGGACAGGGCAACACTGAAGCTTTCTTT	CASSLRGQGNTEAFF
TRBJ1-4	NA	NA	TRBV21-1	TGTGCCAGCAGCAAAGACCCGGCCGCGATTAATGAAAAACTGTTTTTT	CASSKDPAAINEKLFF
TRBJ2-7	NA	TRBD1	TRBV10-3	TGTGCCATCAGCTCTCTGGGACAGGGCTACGAGCAGTACTTC	CAISSLGQGYEQYF
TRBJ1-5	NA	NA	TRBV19	TGTGCCAGTAGTATTGTTTCTGGATTCGATCAGCCCCAGCATTTT	CASSIVSGFDQPQHF
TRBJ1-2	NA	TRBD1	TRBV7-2	TGTGCCAGCAGCGCAACCCCAGGGGGCCACTATGGCTACACCTTC	CASSATPGGHYGYTF
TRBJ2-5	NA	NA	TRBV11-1	TGTGCCAGCAGCCCTCCTTCTCAAGAGACCCAGTACTTC	CASSPPSQETQYF
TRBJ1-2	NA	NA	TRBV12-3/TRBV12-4	TGTGCCAGCAGTCCTAACGGGAACTATGGCTACACCTTC	CASSPNGNYGYTF
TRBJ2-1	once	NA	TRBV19	TGTGCCAGTAGTATGGCCCCTACCTACAATGAGCAGTTCTTC	CASSMAPTYNEQFF
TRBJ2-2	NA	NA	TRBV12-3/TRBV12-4	TGTGCCAGCAGTCACCGGGACGTTACCGGGGAGCTGTTTTTT	CASSHRDVTGELFF
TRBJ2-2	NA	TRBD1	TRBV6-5	TGTGCCAGCAGTTACTCGCTTCTTTGGACAGGGGTCAACACCGGGGAGCTGTTTTTT	CASSYSLLWTGVNTGELFF
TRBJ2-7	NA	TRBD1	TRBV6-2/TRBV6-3	TGTGCCAGCACAAAACAGGGGTCGCCCTACGAGCAGTACTTC	CASTKQGSPYEQYF
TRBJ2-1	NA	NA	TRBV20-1	TGCAGTGCTAGCAGGCTGCTAGAAACATACAATGAGCAGTTCTTC	CSASRLLETYNEQFF
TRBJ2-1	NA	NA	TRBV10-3	TGTGCCATCAGGCCCATGGAGCCTAATGAGCAGTTCTTC	CAIRPMEPNEQFF
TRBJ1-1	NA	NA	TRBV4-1	TGCGCCAGCAGCCAACCGGGTTTTTTGAACACTGAAGCTTTCTTT	CASSQPGFLNTEAFF
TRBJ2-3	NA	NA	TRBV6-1	TGTGCCAGCAGTGATCAGGGATTTAGCACAGATACGCAGTATTTT	CASSDQGFSTDTQYF
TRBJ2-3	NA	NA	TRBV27	TGTGCCAGCAGTCCCCGGGACGCAACCACAGATACGCAGTATTTT	CASSPRDATTDTQYF